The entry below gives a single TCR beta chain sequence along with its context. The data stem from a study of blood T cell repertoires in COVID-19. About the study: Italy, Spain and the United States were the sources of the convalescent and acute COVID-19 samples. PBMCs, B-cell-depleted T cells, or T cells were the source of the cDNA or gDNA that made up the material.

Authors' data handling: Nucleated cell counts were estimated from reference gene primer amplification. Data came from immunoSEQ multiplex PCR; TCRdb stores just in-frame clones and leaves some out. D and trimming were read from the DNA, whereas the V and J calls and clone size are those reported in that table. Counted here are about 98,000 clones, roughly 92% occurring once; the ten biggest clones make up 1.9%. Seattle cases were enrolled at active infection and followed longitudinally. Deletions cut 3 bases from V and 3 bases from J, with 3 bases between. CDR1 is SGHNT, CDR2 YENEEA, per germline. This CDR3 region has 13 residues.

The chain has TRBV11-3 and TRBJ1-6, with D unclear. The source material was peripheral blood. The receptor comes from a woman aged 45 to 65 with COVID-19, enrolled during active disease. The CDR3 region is CASSFNYNSPLHF. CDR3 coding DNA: TGTGCCAGCAGCTTCAACTATAATTCACCCCTCCACTTT. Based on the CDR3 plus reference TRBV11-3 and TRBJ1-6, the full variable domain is EAGVVQSPRYKIIEKKQPVAFWCNPISGHNTLYWYLQNLGQGPELLIRYENEEAVDDSQLPKDRFSAERLKGVDSTLKIQPAELGDSAVYLCASSFNYNSPLHFGNGTRLTVT.